A single sample gave rise to the 20 T cell receptor beta chains below, sequenced in a study of blood T cell repertoires in COVID-19. Produced via immunoSEQ multiplex PCR; TCRdb's table is partial and in-frame only. This sample yields tens of thousands of clones, of which about 83% are seen a single time; 30% to 45% belongs to the top ten. The specimen was peripheral blood. These receptors all come from a man in his sixties or seventies with acute or convalescent COVID-19.

The sample holds one count of this clone. This chain uses TRBV28 with TRBJ2-5; D may be TRBD1 (6 bases). Deletions cut 10 bases from V and 1 base from J, with 25 bases between. CDR1 is MDHEN, CDR2 SYDVKM, per germline. The CDR3 runs to 17 residues. The CDR3 is CATAGAAWGHIQETQYF. The CDR3 DNA sequence: TGTGCCACTGCGGGTGCGGCGTGGGGGCATATCCAAGAGACCCAGTACTTC.

Regarding this clone: The identical CDR3 is also encoded by other nucleotide sequences in the sample. This chain links TRBV5-1 with TRBJ2-2; no clear D gene. Per germline, CDR1 SGHRS and CDR2 YFSETQ. The ends were cut back, 1 base at V and 2 bases at J, with 3 bases in the middle. The CDR3 totals 13 residues. For the CDR3, the DNA is TGCGCCAGCAGCTTGACTAACACCGGGGAGCTGTTTTTT. Protein: CASSLTNTGELFF.

This chain links TRBV5-4 with TRBJ2-1; 14 bases are a match to TRBD2. The CDR3 covers 17 residues. The V and J ends lost 4 bases and 7 bases, in that order; junction bases with no gene match: 10. Germline V gene lookup returns CDR1 SGHNT and CDR2 YYREEE (reference sequence). CDR3 sequence (DNA): TGTGCCAGCAGCCCCTTTGGACTAGCGGGGGGCAGGAATGAGCAGTTCTTC. This encodes CASSPFGLAGGRNEQFF.

The CDR3 reads CASSLDLNGMYNEQFF. The CDR3 DNA is TGTGCCAGCAGCTTAGATCTTAACGGGATGTACAATGAGCAGTTCTTC. The chain uses TRBV11-2 and TRBJ2-1; D may be TRBD2 (5 bases). Trimming took off 0 bases at V and 4 bases at J, with 13 bases between the two ends. The CDR3 runs 16 residues. In germline, CDR1 is SGHAT, CDR2 FQNNGV.

J is TRBJ2-3 and V is TRBV19; TRBD2 is a possible D gene (5 bases). Germline V CDR1 and CDR2: LNHDA, SQIVND (reference sequence). The CDR3 spans 14 residues. Trimming stripped 4 bases from V and 0 bases from J, with 8 bases between. The CDR3 sequence: CASSRTGSTDTQYF. The CDR3 DNA reads TGTGCCAGTAGTAGGACTGGTAGCACAGATACGCAGTATTTT.

Here the CDR3 DNA reads TGTGCCAGCAGCCAAGGAACCGGTTACGAAAAACTGTTTTTT. The encoded protein is CASSQGTGYEKLFF. This chain links TRBV14 with TRBJ1-4, with D unclear. This CDR3 has 14 residues. The V end lost 1 base, the J end lost 8 bases, and 11 bases lay between the germline ends. Germline-derived CDR1 and CDR2 are SGHDN and FVKESK.

J is TRBJ2-7 and V is TRBV14; a weak D match, TRBD1 (6 bases). Germline V lookup: CDR1 SGHDN, CDR2 FVKESK. The CDR3 runs 15 residues. Trimming shortened V by 5 bases and J by 2 bases, and 16 bases separated the two germline ends. As DNA, the CDR3 is TGTGCCAGCAGCAGAGTGCAGGGGCCAACCTACGAGCAGTACTTC. Protein sequence: CASSRVQGPTYEQYF.

The chain employs TRBV7-9 and TRBJ2-1; D remains ambiguous. The CDR3 totals 16 residues. The V end was cut by 5 bases, the J end by 0 bases, with 14 bases between. Germline CDR1 SEHNR, CDR2 FQNEAQ (reference sequence). The CDR3, as DNA: TGTGCCAGCAGCCCTCTCGGTTTGAGCTCCTACAATGAGCAGTTCTTC. Translated, it gives CASSPLGLSSYNEQFF. The full variable domain, in which reference TRBV7-9 and TRBJ2-1 provide the parts outside the CDR3, is DTGVSQNPRHKITKRGQNVTFRCDPISEHNRLYWYRQTLGQGPEFLTYFQNEAQLEKSRLLSDRFSAERPKGSFSTLEIQRTEQGDSAMYLCASSPLGLSSYNEQFFGPGTRLTVL.

The genes are TRBV27 and TRBJ2-5; 10 bases match TRBD2. The trim removed 5 bases at V and 6 bases at J, leaving 6 bases unmatched. Germline CDR1 is MNHEY and CDR2 is SMNVEV (reference sequence). This CDR3 has 14 amino acids. Here the CDR3 reads CASSQAGGKKTQYF. The CDR3 DNA is TGTGCCAGCAGTCAAGCGGGGGGGAAGAAGACCCAGTACTTC.

This clone was detected only a few times. The rearrangement links TRBV6-2 or TRBV6-3 to TRBJ1-5; D gene ambiguous. V lost 0 bases, J lost 1 base, and 7 bases lay in between. There are 15 residues in the CDR3. Germline CDR1 and CDR2: MNHEY and SVGEGT. As DNA, the CDR3 is TGTGCCAGCAGTTACTCTACAGTGAGCAATCAGCCCCAGCATTTT. Its translation is CASSYSTVSNQPQHF.

The gene calls are TRBV7-8 and TRBJ2-5; D gene unclear. CDR1 and CDR2 from the germline V gene are SGHVS and FQNEAQ. The CDR3 is 16 residues long. Trimming took off 0 bases at V and 0 bases at J, with 11 bases between the two ends. The chain's CDR3 is CASSLARSVHQETQYF. The CDR3 DNA reads TGTGCCAGCAGCTTAGCGAGGTCAGTTCACCAAGAGACCCAGTACTTC.

About this clone itself: One end of the junction fails to match germline, which may point to a read error. The chain's CDR3 is CASSLSGNNEQFF. The CDR3 DNA reads as TGTGCTAGCAGTTTGAGCGGGAACAATGAGCAGTTCTTC. The rearrangement links TRBV7-7 to TRBJ2-1; 7 bases match TRBD2. The germline V gene has CDR1 SSHAT and CDR2 FNYEAQ (reference sequence). The CDR3 is 13 residues long.

The genes are TRBV27 and TRBJ1-2; the match to TRBD1 covers 7 bases. The CDR3 is 16 residues long. V was clipped by 0 bases and J by 4 bases; unmatched bases: 8. Germline values: CDR1 MNHEY, CDR2 SMNVEV (reference sequence). The CDR3 protein is CASSLSGDRFSYGYTF. The CDR3 DNA reads as TGTGCCAGCAGTTTATCGGGGGACAGATTTTCCTATGGCTACACCTTC.

This clone was picked up one time. This chain connects TRBV4-3 to TRBJ1-5, with 7 bases fitting TRBD1. The CDR3 loop spans 13 amino acids. V gave up 4 bases and J gave up 7 bases; unmatched junction bases: 4. The germline V gene has CDR1 LGHNA and CDR2 YSLEER. This CDR3 is CASSPRTGQPQHF. The DNA for the CDR3 is TGCGCCAGCAGCCCGAGGACAGGACAGCCCCAGCATTTT.

About this clone: Other DNA sequences in this specimen translate into the identical CDR3. The gene calls are TRBV6-5 and TRBJ1-2, with 7 bases aligning to TRBD1. The CDR3 spans 14 residues. The germline V gene encodes CDR1 MNHEY and CDR2 SVGAGI. V shed 2 bases, J shed 4 bases, and the junction held 4 bases outside the gene matches. CDR3 sequence: CASSYGGQPYGYTF. The CDR3, as DNA: TGTGCCAGCAGTTACGGGGGACAGCCCTATGGCTACACCTTC.

The CDR3 DNA sequence: TGTGCCATCAGCCCCGGGGACAGGGGGACGACCGGGGAGCTGTTTTTT. Its protein is CAISPGDRGTTGELFF. The chain combines TRBV10-3 with TRBJ2-2, with 11 bases lining up with TRBD1. The CDR3 is 16 residues long. V trimming: 6 bases; J trimming: 5 bases; junction bases outside the gene matches: 8. The germline V gene has CDR1 ENHRY and CDR2 SYGVKD.

J is TRBJ1-2 and V is TRBV7-2; D unclear. CDR1 is SGHTA, CDR2 FQGNSA, per germline. The length of the CDR3 is 13 residues. Between the trimmed V and J ends, which lost 2 bases and 1 base, there was a span of 5 bases. The CDR3 region has the DNA TGTGCCAGCAGCTTACAGATTAACTATGGCTACACCTTC. This gives the protein CASSLQINYGYTF.

This clone appeared a few times. The chain recombines TRBV29-1 with TRBJ1-1, with TRBD1 matching 11 bases. With V trimmed by 7 bases and J by 4 bases, 2 bases remained unmatched. The CDR3 extends over 12 amino acids. CDR1 is SQVTM, CDR2 ANQGSEA, per germline. CDR3 bases: TGCAGCGCGGGGACAGGGGGCACTGAAGCTTTCTTT. This codes for CSAGTGGTEAFF.

The rearrangement joins TRBV2 to TRBJ2-6; no clear D. CDR3 length: 12 amino acids. Germline V CDR1 and CDR2: SNHLY, FYNNEI. V lost 3 bases to trimming and J lost 8 bases, with 5 bases between them. DNA for the CDR3: TGTGCCAGCAGTGAGGCAACCAACGTCCTGACTTTC. Translation gives CASSEATNVLTF.

A note on this clone: Germline is not matched at one junction end, which may reflect a read error. CDR3 nucleotide sequence: TGTGCCAGCGGCCCCCGGGACAGCTCCTATTTC. Translated, it gives CASGPRDSSYF. The chain combines TRBV6-2 or TRBV6-3 with TRBJ2-4; 7 nucleotides align to TRBD1. Germline CDR1 is MNHEY and CDR2 is SVGEGT. The CDR3 runs to 11 residues.